A selection of T cell receptor beta chains follows, all from one sample in a study of T cells in Graves' hyperthyroidism and ophthalmopathy. TCRdb redid the calling of the multiplex PCR reads with MiXCR, one entry per CDR3 protein. The sample lists more than 550,000 distinct CDR3 sequences, approximately 18% occurring once. The sample consisted of blood. The receptors stem from a woman aged 45 to 65 with Graves' hyperthyroidism that later progressed to Graves' ophthalmopathy. CDR3s include the opening cysteine and the closing phenylalanine or tryptophan. Fields, in order: D gene, V gene, clone size, J gene, CDR3 DNA, CDR3 protein. The D gene is left open where the match is weak. The size field is filled for only some rows; it gives once, few, many or a size class.

>.|TRBV2|many|TRBJ2-5
TGTGCCAGTACACGCAAACTACAAGAGACCCAGTACTTC
CASTRKLQETQYF
>.|TRBV6-5|few|TRBJ1-2
TGTGCCAGCAGTTACCGGGGATATGGCTACACCTTC
CASSYRGYGYTF
>.|TRBV6-4|few|TRBJ1-1
TGTGCCAGCAGGGTGGATGGGGATCGGGCTGAAGCTTTCTTT
CASRVDGDRAEAFF
>.|TRBV10-3|.|TRBJ1-4
TGTGCCATCGGATCCCGCGGGGGGGAAAATGAAAAACTGTTTTTT
CAIGSRGGENEKLFF
>TRBD1|TRBV9|few|TRBJ2-3
TGTGCCAGCAGCGTGGGACAGGGGTCAGATACGCAGTATTTT
CASSVGQGSDTQYF
>.|TRBV20-1|many|TRBJ1-5
TGCAGTGCTAGAGATCTGCAGGGAAATCAGCCCCAGCATTTT
CSARDLQGNQPQHF
>.|TRBV5-1|many|TRBJ1-5
TGCGCCAGCAGAGCCGGGACAATTAGCAATCAGCCCCAGCATTTT
CASRAGTISNQPQHF
>.|TRBV7-9|few|TRBJ1-2
TGTGCCAGCAGCACAAATCTGGGGTCCTTCTATGGCTACACCTTC
CASSTNLGSFYGYTF
>TRBD1|TRBV7-2|.|TRBJ1-3
TGTGCCAGCAGGCAAGACAGGGGGCCTGGAAACACCATATATTTT
CASRQDRGPGNTIYF
>.|TRBV20-1|many|TRBJ1-2
TGCAGTGCACCCCCGGACGGGAACTATGGCTACACCTTC
CSAPPDGNYGYTF
>TRBD2|TRBV7-3|.|TRBJ2-3
TGTGCCAGCAGCTTAAGGACCGGGACTAGGGATACGCAGTATTTT
CASSLRTGTRDTQYF
>TRBD1|TRBV7-2|few|TRBJ2-5
TGTGCCAGCAACCAACAGGGGGCTGGGGAGACCCAGTACTTC
CASNQQGAGETQYF
>.|TRBV27|.|TRBJ1-2
TGTGCCAGCAGTCCCTCAGGACCGAACTATGGCTACACCTTC
CASSPSGPNYGYTF
>TRBD1|TRBV20-1|.|TRBJ1-4
TGCAGTGCTCCGGGGAACAGGGGGTATGAAAAACTGTTTTTT
CSAPGNRGYEKLFF
>TRBD1|TRBV2|many|TRBJ2-3
TGTGCCAGCAGTGGGCCCCGGGACAGGGAAGGTCGAGATACGCAGTATTTT
CASSGPRDREGRDTQYF
>.|TRBV7-9|.|TRBJ1-4
TGTGCCAGCAGCTTGGGCGGGGAGTCTGAAAAACTGTTTTTT
CASSLGGESEKLFF
>.|TRBV24-1|.|TRBJ1-2
TGTGCCACCAGTGCCAACCGGGACGGACCGAGGGGTGGCTACACCTTC
CATSANRDGPRGGYTF
>TRBD1|TRBV29-1|few|TRBJ1-4
TGCAGCGTCGCAGGACAGGCAACTAATGAAAAACTGTTTTTT
CSVAGQATNEKLFF
>TRBD1|TRBV15|.|TRBJ1-4
TGTGCCACCAGGGGAACTGCCGACAGGGTTGACGAAAAACTGTTTTTT
CATRGTADRVDEKLFF
>TRBD2|TRBV30|many|TRBJ2-3
TGTGCCTGGAGTGTTCAGGGGACTAGCGACGATACGCAGTATTTT
CAWSVQGTSDDTQYF
>.|TRBV20-1|.|TRBJ2-1
TGCAGTGCTAGGGTTCATTCGGGGTTGAACAATAAGCAGTTCTTC
CSARVHSGLNNKQFF
>.|TRBV20-1|many|TRBJ1-5
TGCAGTGCTAGATCCACAGACAATCAGCCCCAGCATTTT
CSARSTDNQPQHF
>.|TRBV11-3|many|TRBJ2-2
TGTGCCAGCAGCTTCTGGCAGGGGAACACCGGGGAGCTGTTTTTT
CASSFWQGNTGELFF
>TRBD2|TRBV5-6|many|TRBJ2-5
TGTGCCAGCAGCCAAGGGGAGGGGGAGACCCAGTACTTC
CASSQGEGETQYF
>TRBD1|TRBV3-1|.|TRBJ1-1
TGTGCCAGCAGCCAGGACAGGGGGCCGTTGGATGATTTGGAAGCTTTCTTT
CASSQDRGPLDDLEAFF
>.|TRBV6-1|few|TRBJ2-2
TGTGCCAGCAGTGAATTTAACGGGGAGCTGTTTTTT
CASSEFNGELFF
>.|TRBV12-3/TRBV12-4|many|TRBJ1-2
TGTGCCAGCAGTATCCAAGGGGTTTATGTGGATGGCTACACCTTC
CASSIQGVYVDGYTF
>TRBD1|TRBV7-3|.|TRBJ2-2
TGTGCCAGCAGCTTAGGTCTCGGACAGGGGGACGGGGAGCTGTTTTTT
CASSLGLGQGDGELFF
>.|TRBV27|few|TRBJ1-2
TGTGCCAGCAGCTACTCCGGGCCCCCTTCGCATGGCTACACCTTC
CASSYSGPPSHGYTF
>TRBD1|TRBV10-1|many|TRBJ2-7
TGCGCCAGCAGTGAGTCTTTGACAGGGGTGTACGAGCAGTACTTC
CASSESLTGVYEQYF
>.|TRBV2|many|TRBJ2-1
TGTGCCAGCAGTGCGAATACGCCGGGACTGAGCCTCTACAATGAGCAGTTCTTC
CASSANTPGLSLYNEQFF
>.|TRBV5-1|many|TRBJ1-1
TGCGCCAGCAGCTCCTCACCGTCTGACACTGAAGCTTTCTTT
CASSSSPSDTEAFF
>.|TRBV20-1|many|TRBJ2-7
TGCAGTGCTAGAGATCGGGCTCCCTACGAGCAGTACTTC
CSARDRAPYEQYF
>.|TRBV5-4|few|TRBJ2-5
TGCGCCAGCAGCCAAGAAGGCCCCAGGACCCAGTACTTC
CASSQEGPRTQYF
>.|TRBV24-1|.|TRBJ1-3
TGTGCCACCAGTGCCATGGGGGGAAACACCATATATTTT
CATSAMGGNTIYF
>.|TRBV11-2|many|TRBJ1-1
TGTGCCAGCAGCTTCTCGGATGGTGGCACTGAAGCTTTCTTT
CASSFSDGGTEAFF
>.|TRBV6-1|.|TRBJ1-6
TGTGCCAGCAGACCCCCCGGGAGCTCCTATAATTCACCCCTCCACTTT
CASRPPGSSYNSPLHF
>.|TRBV11-2|.|TRBJ2-2
TGTGCCAGCAGCTCCGGGACCCAGAGTGGCACCGGGGAGCTGTTTTTT
CASSSGTQSGTGELFF
>.|TRBV19|few|TRBJ1-1
TGTGCCAGTAGTATCGGGGTGCGAGAGAACACTGAAGCTTTCTTT
CASSIGVRENTEAFF
>TRBD1|TRBV12-3/TRBV12-4|many|TRBJ1-2
TGTGCCAGCAGCCCCGGGACAGGGGGTGGCTACACCTTC
CASSPGTGGGYTF
>TRBD2|TRBV20-1|few|TRBJ2-1
TGCAGTGCTAGAGATCGATCTCTCGGTTGGAGCGGGGGTGGCAATGAGCAGTTCTTC
CSARDRSLGWSGGGNEQFF
>.|TRBV5-1|few|TRBJ1-1
TGCGCCAGCAGCTTCTTAGGGGTCACTGAAGCTTTCTTT
CASSFLGVTEAFF
>TRBD2|TRBV3-1|.|TRBJ2-2
TGTGCCAGCAGTTGGACTAGCATAAACACCGGGGAGCTGTTTTTT
CASSWTSINTGELFF
>.|TRBV20-1|.|TRBJ2-2
TGCAGTGCTAGAGCAAGAGGGGGGGGGATGGACACCGGGGAGCTGTTTTTT
CSARARGGGMDTGELFF
>.|TRBV4-1|few|TRBJ1-2
TGCGCCAGCAGCCAAGACGGGGGGCGAGGGGTCGGTAGATATGGCTACACCTTC
CASSQDGGRGVGRYGYTF
>.|TRBV29-1|few|TRBJ1-2
TGCAGCGTTGAAGAGGGGGACAACGCCGACCCCTATGGCTACACCTTC
CSVEEGDNADPYGYTF
>.|TRBV10-3|few|TRBJ1-6
TGTGCCATCAGTGAGTCGAGGGCAGGGTCGAATTCACCCCTCCACTTT
CAISESRAGSNSPLHF
>.|TRBV3-1|.|TRBJ2-5
TGTGCCAACAGCCAAGTAATAACAGGTCGGGAGACCCAGTACTTC
CANSQVITGRETQYF
>.|TRBV6-2/TRBV6-3|few|TRBJ1-4
TGTGCCAGCAGTTACCCCAGACACGATGAAAAACTGTTTTTT
CASSYPRHDEKLFF
>TRBD2|TRBV3-1|many|TRBJ2-1
TGTGCCAGCAGCCGAGGGACTAGCGGGGGGACAATCGGGCAGTTCTTC
CASSRGTSGGTIGQFF
>.|TRBV5-1|few|TRBJ1-5
TGCGCCAGCAGCTTGGTATCTGGTGGACAGCCCCAGCATTTT
CASSLVSGGQPQHF